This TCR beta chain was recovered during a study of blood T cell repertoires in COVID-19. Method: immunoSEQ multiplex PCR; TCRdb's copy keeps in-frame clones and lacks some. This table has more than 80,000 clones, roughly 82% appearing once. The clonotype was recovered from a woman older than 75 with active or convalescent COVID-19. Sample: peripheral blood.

CDR3 nucleotide sequence: TGTGCCAGCAGACCACAGGGGATGAACACTGAAGCTTTCTTT. Translated: CASRPQGMNTEAFF. The gene calls are TRBV28 and TRBJ1-1; 7 bases match TRBD1. Losses at the gene ends were 6 bases for V and 0 bases for J; bases not matched to a gene: 4. The CDR3 has 14 residues. CDR1 and CDR2 from the germline V gene are MDHEN and SYDVKM.